The rows below give T cell receptor beta chains drawn from one sample of a study of blood T cell repertoires in COVID-19. Some clones are missing from TCRdb's copy, which holds only in-frame ones; the method was immunoSEQ multiplex PCR. The sample has about 120,000 clones, roughly 80% seen once; the top ten hold approximately 15%. The sample was peripheral blood. The receptor source for this set is a woman aged 60-75 years with acute or convalescent COVID-19. Each CDR3 is given with its conserved first and last residue.

J gene: TRBJ1-2
V gene: TRBV15
CDR3 protein: CATSLFRSNYGYTF

J gene: TRBJ1-6
V gene: TRBV25-1
CDR3 protein: CASSELGRGTAPLHF

J gene: TRBJ2-7
V gene: TRBV4-1
CDR3 protein: CASSPSLAASSYEQYF

J gene: TRBJ1-3
V gene: TRBV19
CDR3 protein: CASISGVFSGNTIYF

J gene: TRBJ2-3
V gene: TRBV7-9
CDR3 protein: CASSFRRGGISDTQYF

J gene: TRBJ1-1
V gene: TRBV19
CDR3 protein: CASSGTGSDTEAFF

J gene: TRBJ2-1
V gene: TRBV21-1
CDR3 protein: CASSANEDRQGPNEQFF

J gene: TRBJ2-5
V gene: TRBV5-1
CDR3 protein: CASSLAGPGETQYF

J gene: TRBJ2-2
V gene: TRBV30
CDR3 protein: CAWSSYRGTGYTGELFF

J gene: TRBJ1-1
V gene: TRBV23-1
CDR3 protein: CASSLTTGENTEAFF

J gene: TRBJ2-3
V gene: TRBV24-1
CDR3 protein: CATSDNAGHYTDTQYF

J gene: TRBJ2-3
V gene: TRBV14
CDR3 protein: CASSQGRHTDTQYF

J gene: TRBJ1-4
V gene: TRBV5-6
CDR3 protein: CASSRWGDEKLFF

J gene: TRBJ1-5
V gene: TRBV19
CDR3 protein: CASSPGRGVGQPQHF

J gene: TRBJ1-2
V gene: TRBV10-1
CDR3 protein: CASRRDGYTF

J gene: TRBJ1-3
V gene: TRBV9
CDR3 protein: CASSTNRDRASLGNTIYF

J gene: TRBJ1-4
V gene: TRBV14
CDR3 protein: CASSLQGAFEKLFF

J gene: TRBJ2-2
V gene: TRBV7-9
CDR3 protein: CASSRFFGPSGELFF

J gene: TRBJ2-5
V gene: TRBV5-1
CDR3 protein: CASSLIAGGYQETQYF

J gene: TRBJ2-3
V gene: TRBV6-2/TRBV6-3
CDR3 protein: CASSYTGGGRTDTQYF

J gene: TRBJ2-3
V gene: TRBV24-1
CDR3 protein: CATRGVLGADTQYF

J gene: TRBJ2-7
V gene: TRBV30
CDR3 protein: CAFLEWGRGSYEQYF

J gene: TRBJ1-4
V gene: TRBV14
CDR3 protein: CASSLPGTVNEKLFF

J gene: TRBJ1-2
V gene: TRBV6-5
CDR3 protein: CASSYSPRINYGYTF

J gene: TRBJ1-1
V gene: TRBV19
CDR3 protein: CASSTGDDSAFF

J gene: TRBJ1-6
V gene: TRBV12-3/TRBV12-4
CDR3 protein: CASSLRGDSPLHF

J gene: TRBJ2-5
V gene: TRBV7-3
CDR3 protein: CASSLSVQETQYF

J gene: TRBJ2-1
V gene: TRBV29-1
CDR3 protein: CSVGGGYNEQFF

J gene: TRBJ1-2
V gene: TRBV29-1
CDR3 protein: CSVWTSNYGYTF

J gene: TRBJ2-1
V gene: TRBV11-3
CDR3 protein: CASRAQTSGFYNEQFF

J gene: TRBJ2-7
V gene: TRBV5-5
CDR3 protein: CASSLSDGDHYEQYF

J gene: TRBJ1-3
V gene: TRBV5-5
CDR3 protein: CASSPQGMGNTIYF

J gene: TRBJ2-7
V gene: TRBV5-1
CDR3 protein: CASSPTGTSGAEQYF

J gene: TRBJ1-2
V gene: TRBV4-2
CDR3 protein: CASSQDTSEAWGYTF

J gene: TRBJ1-2
V gene: TRBV6-2/TRBV6-3
CDR3 protein: CASSIDGVNYGYTF

J gene: TRBJ1-6
V gene: TRBV2
CDR3 protein: CASSGGQGGIYSPLHF

J gene: TRBJ2-1
V gene: TRBV28
CDR3 protein: CASSLGHRNEQFF

J gene: TRBJ2-2
V gene: TRBV6-2/TRBV6-3
CDR3 protein: CASSRELSSNTGELFF

J gene: TRBJ1-4
V gene: TRBV19
CDR3 protein: CTRSCPNEKLFF

J gene: TRBJ2-3
V gene: TRBV11-2
CDR3 protein: CASSLTSGGRSDTQYF

J gene: TRBJ2-7
V gene: TRBV6-6
CDR3 protein: CASSKSRDRAYEQYF

J gene: TRBJ1-2
V gene: TRBV7-9
CDR3 protein: CASSLAQDGYTF

J gene: TRBJ2-5
V gene: TRBV4-3
CDR3 protein: CASSQFHQVQETQYF

J gene: TRBJ2-1
V gene: TRBV19
CDR3 protein: CASKRGQGWYNEQFF